These 24 T cell receptor beta chains share one sample of origin, sequenced in a study of shared clonotypes between healthy human individuals (dated by TCRdb to 2020 to 2022). The library was obtained by the immunoSEQ multiplex PCR assay. TCRdb retrieved this table from immuneACCESS and kept in-frame rearrangements only. Not all clones are present; in checked studies, unresolved V genes account for under half, and no reason is known for the remainder. This sample gives some 2 million clones in total; about 95% of them show up just once. The top ten constitute less than 1.5% of the sample. For the CD8 naive samples, CD45RO-negative cells were positively selected for CCR7, yielding a CD45RA+CCR7+ population from which TemRA cells were excluded. Sequencing was done on a sample of naive CD8+ T cells sorted from blood. The sample's cell subset or site label, in plain terms: CD45RA+CCR7+. These receptors were taken from a man aged 18-30 years in good health.

The rearrangement uses TRBV4-1 and TRBJ1-1, with D unresolved. The CDR3 consists of 13 residues. V was trimmed by 0 bases and J by 3 bases, leaving 5 bases between them. The germline CDR1 and CDR2 sequences are MGHRA and YSYEKL. The chain's CDR3 is CASSQDPHTEAFF. In DNA, the CDR3 is TGCGCCAGCAGCCAAGATCCCCACACTGAAGCTTTCTTT.

The V and J genes are TRBV4-1 and TRBJ1-1, with D uncertain. Germline V gene lookup returns CDR1 MGHRA and CDR2 YSYEKL. V gave up 4 bases and J gave up 5 bases, with 17 bases separating them. The CDR3 consists of 15 residues. CDR3 loop: CASSPSTVLGTEAFF. In nucleotides, the CDR3 is TGCGCCAGCAGCCCGTCAACAGTATTGGGAACTGAAGCTTTCTTT.

The rearrangement links TRBV11-2 to TRBJ2-2; 8 bases align to TRBD2. Looked up from germline, CDR1 is SGHAT and CDR2 is FQNNGV. The CDR3 spans 17 residues. The V segment lost 4 bases and the J segment 5 bases; nucleotides outside the gene matches: 12. CDR3 loop: CASSSLESGGPTGELFF. In nucleotides, the CDR3 is TGTGCCAGCAGCTCTCTGGAGAGCGGGGGCCCAACCGGGGAGCTGTTTTTT.

This chain joins TRBV5-1 and TRBJ1-3; unclear D gene. Germline loops: CDR1 SGHRS, CDR2 YFSETQ. The CDR3 has 16 amino acids. Trimming shortened V by 1 base and J by 1 base, and 12 bases separated the two germline ends. DNA of the CDR3: TGCGCCAGCAGCTTGATTCCCGGGGATTCTGGAAACACCATATATTTT. Its protein product is CASSLIPGDSGNTIYF.

The chain employs TRBV7-2 and TRBJ2-7; D unclear. The CDR3 loop spans 15 amino acids. V was cut by 4 bases and J by 1 base, with 14 bases left in between. Germline V gives CDR1 SGHTA, CDR2 FQGNSA. The CDR3 DNA is TGTGCCAGCAGCTCCCTCCCGGGCACTTCCTACGAGCAGTACTTC. Its protein product is CASSSLPGTSYEQYF.

The CDR3 region has the DNA TGTGCCAGCAGGGCTAGCGGGTACCTCCAAGAGACCCAGTACTTC. As protein: CASRASGYLQETQYF. The chain combines TRBV7-2 with TRBJ2-5, with 8 bases lining up with TRBD2. There are 15 residues in the CDR3. The trim removed 6 bases at V and 1 base at J, leaving 7 bases unmatched. CDR1 SGHTA and CDR2 FQGNSA come from the germline V gene.

The V gene is TRBV30, the J gene TRBJ2-1; D may be TRBD1 (9 bases). The V end was cut by 1 base, the J end by 8 bases, with 30 bases between. CDR1 and CDR2 (germline): GTSNPN, SVGIG (reference sequence). This CDR3 has 19 residues. The CDR3 DNA sequence: TGTGCCTGGAGTGGGGACAGGGAAGGAGTGAGGACTAGCATCCATGAGCAGTTCTTC. Encoded protein: CAWSGDREGVRTSIHEQFF.

This clone was observed a single time. The rearrangement joins TRBV19 to TRBJ1-2; 8 positions match TRBD1. There are 17 residues in the CDR3. From germline, CDR1 is LNHDA and CDR2 SQIVND (reference sequence). Trimming took 0 bases from V and 3 from J; bases not matched to a gene: 9. The CDR3 nucleotides read TGTGCCAGTAGTATAGAGGACAGGGACCCTCTCGACTATGGCTACACCTTC. This translates into CASSIEDRDPLDYGYTF.

The rearrangement uses TRBV13 and TRBJ2-3; 11 nucleotides line up with TRBD2. The V gene's germline CDR1 is PRHDT and CDR2 FYEKMQ (reference sequence). J gave up 5 bases and V 0 bases, and 7 bases lay outside the gene matches. The CDR3 is made up of 17 amino acids. CDR3 in amino acids: CASSLGIAGGPVDTQYF. The DNA for the CDR3 is TGTGCCAGCAGCTTAGGTATAGCGGGAGGGCCAGTAGATACGCAGTATTTT.

V usage is TRBV25-1 and J usage is TRBJ2-1; perhaps D is TRBD1 or TRBD2 (5 bases each). CDR3 size: 13 residues. The ends were cut back, 7 bases at V and 9 bases at J, with 16 bases in the middle. The germline V gene has CDR1 MGHDK and CDR2 SYGVNS. In DNA form, the CDR3 reads TGTGCCAGCAATGAGTCTATTGGGGGTGAGCAGTTCTTC. It encodes CASNESIGGEQFF.

This clone was recorded only once. V usage is TRBV7-9 and J usage is TRBJ1-2, with D unresolved. The CDR3 extends over 11 amino acids. The germline gives CDR1 SEHNR, CDR2 FQNEAQ (reference sequence). V was shortened by 1 base and J by 7 bases, with 4 bases between the two germline ends. The CDR3 loop reads CASSLGFGYTF. DNA of the CDR3: TGTGCCAGCAGCTTAGGGTTTGGCTACACCTTC. The complete variable domain, with remaining parts taken from reference TRBV7-9 and TRBJ1-2, reads DTGVSQNPRHKITKRGQNVTFRCDPISEHNRLYWYRQTLGQGPEFLTYFQNEAQLEKSRLLSDRFSAERPKGSFSTLEIQRTEQGDSAMYLCASSLGFGYTFGSGTRLTVV.

This clone was observed a single time. The chain combines TRBV4-1 with TRBJ2-1; 8 bases map to TRBD1. The CDR3 has 16 amino acids. After removal of 0 bases from V and 3 bases from J, the junction contained 4 bases not matched to a gene. The germline gives CDR1 MGHRA, CDR2 YSYEKL. CDR3 coding DNA: TGCGCCAGCAGCCAAGATTCAGGGGGCCTCTACAATGAGCAGTTCTTC. Amino acids: CASSQDSGGLYNEQFF.

This clone was recorded a few times. V is TRBV7-2 and J is TRBJ1-6; no firm D call. The CDR3 length is 14 residues. The germline gives CDR1 SGHTA, CDR2 FQGNSA. The V gene lost 1 base and the J gene lost 7 bases, with 8 bases spanning the gap. CDR3 sequence reads: CASSLVGPNSPLHF. The DNA of the CDR3 is TGTGCCAGCAGCTTAGTCGGACCCAATTCACCCCTCCACTTT. The full variable domain, in which reference TRBV7-2 and TRBJ1-6 provide the parts outside the CDR3, is GAGVSQSPSNKVTEKGKDVELRCDPISGHTALYWYRQSLGQGLEFLIYFQGNSAPDKSGLPSDRFSAERTGGSVSTLTIQRTQQEDSAVYLCASSLVGPNSPLHFGNGTRLTVT.

V usage is TRBV2 and J usage is TRBJ1-1; D gene ambiguous. The CDR3 runs 11 residues. Per germline, CDR1 SNHLY and CDR2 FYNNEI. The V end was cut by 8 bases, the J end by 8 bases, with 12 bases between. The CDR3 nucleotides are TGTGCCAGCTCGGACGGGCAGGAAGCTTTCTTT. Translation: CASSDGQEAFF.

V and J are TRBV6-1 and TRBJ1-3; D not resolved. CDR1 is MNHNS and CDR2 is SASEGT in the germline V gene. The CDR3 totals 13 residues. V dropped 6 bases and J dropped 2 bases, with 8 bases sitting between them. The CDR3 sequence: CASRASPGNTIYF. DNA for the CDR3: TGTGCCAGCAGAGCCTCCCCTGGAAACACCATATATTTT.

Worth noting for this clone: The junction departs from the called germline gene at one end, perhaps through a read error. The chain has TRBV7-7 and TRBJ2-1; 11 bases are shared with TRBD2. This CDR3 spans 17 amino acids. Per the germline V gene, CDR1 is SSHAT and CDR2 is FNYEAQ (reference sequence). The CDR3 sequence is CASSLTSGSFSYNEQFF. CDR3 DNA: TGTGCTAGCAGCTTAACTAGCGGGAGCTTCTCCTACAATGAGCAGTTCTTC.

The CDR3 region is CASSQVGQSITFF. In nucleotides, the CDR3 is TGCGCCAGCAGCCAAGTTGGGCAGTCGATAACTTTCTTT. The chain carries TRBV4-1 and TRBJ1-1; the D is unclear. Trimming removed 1 base from V and 12 bases from J, with 15 bases in between. From germline, CDR1 is MGHRA and CDR2 YSYEKL. CDR3 length: 13 amino acids.

The rearrangement joins TRBV27 to TRBJ1-5; D unclear. The germline V gene encodes CDR1 MNHEY and CDR2 SMNVEV (reference sequence). V dropped 4 bases and J dropped 5 bases, with 9 bases sitting between them. The CDR3 spans 13 residues. CDR3 nucleotides: TGTGCCAGCAGTTCAGAGGTTCATCAGCCCCAGCATTTT. Protein sequence: CASSSEVHQPQHF.

Turning to this clone: Other DNA sequences within the sample encode an identical CDR3. The chain is built from TRBV6-5 and TRBJ1-1; D not certain. V lost 3 bases to trimming and J lost 2 bases, with 7 bases between them. Germline lookup yields CDR1 MNHEY and CDR2 SVGAGI. The CDR3 extends over 13 amino acids. CDR3 sequence (DNA): TGTGCCAGCAGTTATGACGGTAACACTGAAGCTTTCTTT. Amino acids: CASSYDGNTEAFF.

The rearrangement joins TRBV2 to TRBJ2-7; D is undetermined. The V gene lost 5 bases and the J gene lost 0 bases, with 8 bases spanning the gap. This CDR3 is 13 amino acids long. Germline CDR1 reads SNHLY; CDR2 reads FYNNEI. The CDR3 sequence is CASSPLDSYEQYF. The CDR3 bases are TGTGCCAGCAGTCCCCTGGACTCCTACGAGCAGTACTTC. The variable domain in full, with the rest retrieved from reference TRBV2 and TRBJ2-7, is EPEVTQTPSHQVTQMGQEVILRCVPISNHLYFYWYRQILGQKVEFLVSFYNNEISEKSEIFDDQFSVERPDGSNFTLKIRSTKLEDSAMYFCASSPLDSYEQYFGPGTRLTVT.

The count of this clone is one. CDR3 sequence (DNA): TGTGCCAGCTTAACTAGCGAAGGCTACAATGAGCAGTTCTTC. Translating gives CASLTSEGYNEQFF. This chain connects TRBV7-9 to TRBJ2-1, with 7 bases lining up with TRBD2. V dropped 8 bases and J dropped 3; count of bases not matched to a gene: 7. Germline V gene lookup returns CDR1 SEHNR and CDR2 FQNEAQ (reference sequence). The CDR3 contains 14 residues.

The chain couples TRBV6-5 to TRBJ2-2; no firm D call. Germline V lookup: CDR1 MNHEY, CDR2 SVGAGI. The CDR3 extends over 15 amino acids. Trimming pared 2 bases from V and 1 base from J, leaving 8 bases between. The DNA for the CDR3 is TGTGCCAGCAGTTACAACAGAAAGAACACCGGGGAGCTGTTTTTT. It translates to CASSYNRKNTGELFF.

The chain recombines TRBV28 with TRBJ2-1; possible D gene TRBD1, 6 bases. From germline, CDR1 is MDHEN and CDR2 SYDVKM. With 5 bases removed from V and 6 bases from J, the gap between germline ends came to 20 bases. This CDR3 region has 16 residues. This chain's CDR3 is CASSPELGASANEQFF. CDR3 in DNA: TGTGCCAGCAGTCCCGAGCTGGGGGCCTCGGCCAATGAGCAGTTCTTC. The entire variable domain, with the rest obtained from reference TRBV28 and TRBJ2-1, is as follows: DVKVTQSSRYLVKRTGEKVFLECVQDMDHENMFWYRQDPGLGLRLIYFSYDVKMKEKGDIPEGYSVSREKKERFSLILESASTNQTSMYLCASSPELGASANEQFFGPGTRLTVL.

The table lists this clone with a count of one. This sample includes further DNA sequences coding for the same CDR3. The chain has TRBV6-5 and TRBJ2-1; 7 bases fit TRBD2. From germline, CDR1 is MNHEY and CDR2 SVGAGI. V shed 0 bases, J shed 4 bases, and the junction held 6 bases outside the gene matches. The length of the CDR3 is 16 residues. CDR3 loop: CASSYSISGAYNEQFF. The CDR3 nucleotides read TGTGCCAGCAGTTACTCGATAAGCGGGGCATACAATGAGCAGTTCTTC.